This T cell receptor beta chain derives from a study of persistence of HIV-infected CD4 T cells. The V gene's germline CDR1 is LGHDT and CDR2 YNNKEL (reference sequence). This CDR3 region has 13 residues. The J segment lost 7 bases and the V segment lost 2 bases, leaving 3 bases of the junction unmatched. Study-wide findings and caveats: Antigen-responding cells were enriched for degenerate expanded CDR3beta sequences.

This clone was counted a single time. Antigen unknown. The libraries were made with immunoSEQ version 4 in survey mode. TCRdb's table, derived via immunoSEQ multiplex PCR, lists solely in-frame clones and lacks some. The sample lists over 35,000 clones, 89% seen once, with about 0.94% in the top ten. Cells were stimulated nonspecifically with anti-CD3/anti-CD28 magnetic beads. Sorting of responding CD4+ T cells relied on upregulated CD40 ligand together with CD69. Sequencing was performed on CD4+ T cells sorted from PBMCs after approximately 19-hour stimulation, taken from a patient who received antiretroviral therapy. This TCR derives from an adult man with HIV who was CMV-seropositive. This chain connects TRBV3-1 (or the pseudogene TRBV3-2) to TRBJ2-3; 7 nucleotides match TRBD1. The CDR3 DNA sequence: TGTGCCAGCAGCCAAAGACAGGGAAATACGCAGTATTTT. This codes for CASSQRQGNTQYF.